The source of this T cell receptor beta chain is a study of T-cell memory formation after mild COVID-19. Notes on the study in general: While clones contracting from day 15 to 85 were balanced between CD4 and CD8, later expanders leaned CD4+. Certain responding clones were present in pre-infection memory, suggesting participation of cross-reactive memory.

Details on this clonotype: Antigen specificity is unknown.

TCRdb called the 5' RACE reads again in MiXCR, with one record for every CDR3 protein. Altogether approximately 400,000 distinct CDR3 sequences are present, around 24% being singletons, with the ten largest covering about 10%. This CDR3 has 13 residues. V lost 4 bases to trimming and J lost 7 bases, with 14 bases between them. Germline V gene sequence: CDR1 SGHRS, CDR2 YFSETQ. The source is an adult woman who had mild COVID-19 (a few samples of this study predate the infection). Cell type and time point are not known. Sample: PBMCs or a T cell subset sorted from them (not recorded which). The rearrangement uses TRBV5-1 and TRBJ1-2, with a tentative D call TRBD1 (6 bases). The CDR3 DNA reads TGCGCCAGCAGCCCGGACAGTCAGCTTGGCTACACCTTC. Amino acid sequence: CASSPDSQLGYTF.